The next 15 T cell receptor beta chains were all read from a single sample in a study of cytomegalovirus exposure and HLA in healthy donors. PCR primers comprised 60 Vbeta and 13 Jbeta primers. This table comes from immunoSEQ multiplex PCR, and its TCRdb copy is limited to in-frame clones, with some not included. The sample includes tens of thousands of clones, over 55% of them seen just once. Sequencing was done on a sample of PBMCs. These receptor sequences come from a woman in her forties or fifties in good health and CMV-seropositive.

This clone was detected only a few times. V gene TRBV28 combines with J gene TRBJ1-2, with 10 bases that match TRBD1. With 7 bases clipped from V and 9 bases from J, the junction kept 11 bases outside the gene matches. Germline CDR1 and CDR2: MDHEN and SYDVKM. The CDR3 covers 14 residues. DNA for the CDR3: TGTGCCAGCACCCTTGGGGGACAGGGGATCAGCTACACCTTC. As protein: CASTLGGQGISYTF.

The V and J genes are TRBV5-1 and TRBJ1-4; D remains ambiguous. The CDR3 spans 16 residues. The V gene lost 3 bases and the J gene lost 6 bases, with 18 bases spanning the gap. Germline loops: CDR1 SGHRS, CDR2 YFSETQ. In nucleotides, the CDR3 is TGCGCCAGCAGCTGGAAAAGGCTGCGGGAGGATGAAAAACTGTTTTTT. Encoded protein: CASSWKRLREDEKLFF.

This sequence joins TRBV9 and TRBJ1-2; 7 bases fit TRBD1. There are 15 residues in the CDR3. In germline, CDR1 is SGDLS, CDR2 YYNGEE. V shed 4 bases, J shed 4 bases, and the junction held 10 bases outside the gene matches. This CDR3 is CASSPRTGETYGYTF. In nucleotides, the CDR3 is TGTGCCAGCAGCCCAAGGACAGGCGAAACCTATGGCTACACCTTC.

This clone has a handful of counts. V and J are TRBV30 and TRBJ2-7, with D perhaps matching TRBD1 (5 bases). There are 13 residues in the CDR3. Germline CDR1 is GTSNPN and CDR2 is SVGIG (reference sequence). The V and J ends lost 6 bases and 0 bases respectively, with 12 bases between them. DNA for the CDR3: TGTGCCTGTGACAGCCTGAGCTCCTACGAGCAGTACTTC. It codes for CACDSLSSYEQYF. The whole variable domain, filled in from reference TRBV30 and TRBJ2-7, reads SQTIHQWPATLVQPVGSPLSLECTVEGTSNPNLYWYRQAAGRGLQLLFYSVGIGQISSEVPQNLSASRPQDRQFILSSKKLLLSDSGFYLCACDSLSSYEQYFGPGTRLTVT.

The chain recombines TRBV2 with TRBJ2-7; D is ambiguous. V was clipped by 6 bases and J by 1 base, with 16 bases between them. Germline lookup yields CDR1 SNHLY and CDR2 FYNNEI. The CDR3 is 15 amino acids. The chain's CDR3 is CASSDFFRRSYEQYF. In DNA, the CDR3 is TGTGCCAGCAGCGACTTCTTCCGCCGATCCTACGAGCAGTACTTC. Full variable domain (outside the CDR3, taken from reference TRBV2 and TRBJ2-7): EPEVTQTPSHQVTQMGQEVILRCVPISNHLYFYWYRQILGQKVEFLVSFYNNEISEKSEIFDDQFSVERPDGSNFTLKIRSTKLEDSAMYFCASSDFFRRSYEQYFGPGTRLTVT.

This rearrangement joins TRBV5-6 to TRBJ2-5, with 9 bases aligning to TRBD2. V shed 0 bases, J shed 5 bases, and the junction held 11 bases outside the gene matches. Germline CDR1 is SGHDT and CDR2 is YYEEEE. This CDR3 has 17 amino acids. The CDR3 region is CASSLVSGGTGWETQYF. The CDR3 bases are TGTGCCAGCAGCTTGGTTAGCGGGGGTACCGGGTGGGAGACCCAGTACTTC.

The J gene is TRBJ2-3, the V gene TRBV11-2, with TRBD2 identical over 7 bases. V lost 10 bases, J lost 2 bases, and 3 bases stayed unmatched. The CDR3 is 12 amino acids. Germline values: CDR1 SGHAT, CDR2 FQNNGV. CDR3 protein: CATGRATDTQYF. CDR3 nucleotides: TGTGCCACAGGGAGGGCCACAGATACGCAGTATTTT.

V gene TRBV4-1 combines with J gene TRBJ1-3; 7 nucleotides match TRBD1. Germline V lookup: CDR1 MGHRA, CDR2 YSYEKL. V was pared by 3 bases and J by 4 bases, with 6 bases of the junction left unmatched. The length of the CDR3 is 15 residues. The CDR3, as DNA: TGCGCCAGCAGCCATGAAACAGGGGTCGGAAACACCATATATTTT. It codes for CASSHETGVGNTIYF.

V and J are TRBV6-5 and TRBJ2-7, with a possible D match to TRBD1 (5 bases). This CDR3 has 14 residues. Germline CDR1 and CDR2: MNHEY and SVGAGI. V was trimmed by 7 bases and J by 0 bases, leaving 13 bases between them. CDR3 sequence: CASKRGRSSYEQYF. As DNA, the CDR3 is TGTGCCAGCAAAAGGGGCCGAAGCTCCTACGAGCAGTACTTC.

V usage is TRBV7-2 and J usage is TRBJ2-5, with 8 bases matching TRBD2. The V and J ends lost 5 bases and 5 bases, in that order; junction bases with no gene match: 13. Germline CDR1 and CDR2: SGHTA and FQGNSA. CDR3 length: 16 residues. DNA of the CDR3: TGTGCCAGCAGCAACCGCGGGGGGCCGCGCGGGGAGACCCAGTACTTC. It translates to CASSNRGGPRGETQYF.

The chain recombines TRBV9 with TRBJ2-7; D might be TRBD2 (5 bases). The ends were cut back, 4 bases at V and 4 bases at J, with 15 bases in the middle. Germline CDR1 and CDR2: SGDLS and YYNGEE. The CDR3 is 14 amino acids. CDR3: CASSPEGSLYEQYF. CDR3 nucleotides: TGTGCCAGCAGCCCCGAGGGCAGCCTTTACGAGCAGTACTTC.

This clone has a handful of counts. The chain uses TRBV9 and TRBJ1-1, with a weak D call TRBD1 (5 bases). The CDR3 sequence is 14 residues long. The germline V gene has CDR1 SGDLS and CDR2 YYNGEE. Trimming stripped 0 bases from V and 6 bases from J, with 12 bases between. Here the CDR3 reads CASSVVGGGSEAFF. CDR3 in DNA: TGTGCCAGCAGCGTAGTTGGGGGAGGGTCTGAAGCTTTCTTT.

This clone has a count of ten or more. CDR3 nucleotide sequence: TGTGCCAGCAGCTCCGGACAGGGGGCTTACTCTGGAAACACCATATATTTT. Its translation is CASSSGQGAYSGNTIYF. The chain uses TRBV7-6 and TRBJ1-3; 11 bases line up with TRBD1. The CDR3 contains 17 residues. In germline, CDR1 is SGHVS, CDR2 FNYEAQ. V lost 4 bases, J lost 0 bases, and 5 bases stayed unmatched. The full variable domain, completed using reference TRBV7-6 and TRBJ1-3, is GAGVSQSPRYKVTKRGQDVALRCDPISGHVSLYWYRQALGQGPEFLTYFNYEAQQDKSGLPNDRFSAERPEGSISTLTIQRTEQRDSAMYRCASSSGQGAYSGNTIYFGEGSWLTVV.

This chain connects TRBV15 to TRBJ1-3; D might be TRBD1 (6 bases). The CDR3 is 15 residues long. Trimming left V 3 bases short and J 4 bases short, with 13 bases between. CDR1 is LNHNV and CDR2 is YYDKDF in the germline V gene (reference sequence). For the CDR3, the DNA is TGTGCCACCAGCAGGGGACACCAACTGGGAAACACCATATATTTT. Amino acids: CATSRGHQLGNTIYF.

This clone has only a few counts. The V call is TRBV5-4, the J call TRBJ2-7, with D uncertain. The CDR3 runs 13 residues. Germline loops: CDR1 SGHNT, CDR2 YYREEE (reference sequence). Trimming removed 1 base at V and 0 bases at J, with 5 bases between. The DNA of the CDR3 is TGTGCCAGCAGCTTGCCTACCTCCTACGAGCAGTACTTC. Amino acids: CASSLPTSYEQYF.